A single sample is the source of the 13 T cell receptor beta chains below, sequenced in a study of blood T cell repertoires in COVID-19. Sequencing was performed with immunoSEQ multiplex PCR; in TCRdb, only in-frame clones are kept and a portion is missing. The table lists 250,000 to 350,000 clones, more than 70% of them singletons. Material: peripheral blood. These receptors originate from a woman aged 50 to 60 with acute or convalescent COVID-19.

This rearrangement joins TRBV6-1 to TRBJ1-3; possibly TRBD1 for D (5 bases). CDR3 size: 16 residues. Germline lookup yields CDR1 MNHNS and CDR2 SASEGT. Trimming left V 1 base short and J 0 bases short, with 10 bases between. The CDR3 sequence: CASSEGGGYSGNTIYF. The CDR3 region has the DNA TGTGCCAGCAGTGAAGGGGGCGGCTACTCTGGAAACACCATATATTTT.

This clone has only one observation. The chain combines TRBV11-3 with TRBJ1-1; 10 bases fit TRBD1. Germline V gene data show CDR1 as SGHNT and CDR2 as YENEEA. This CDR3 region has 15 residues. V shed 5 bases, J shed 2 bases, and the junction held 5 bases outside the gene matches. CDR3 sequence: CASSPRDRGNTEAFF. The CDR3 region has the DNA TGTGCCAGCAGCCCCAGGGACAGGGGCAACACTGAAGCTTTCTTT.

The rearrangement uses TRBV18 and TRBJ2-3; 10 bases agree with TRBD2. The CDR3 has 14 residues. CDR1 and CDR2 (germline): KGHSH, LQKENI. The V gene end was trimmed by 8 bases and the J gene end by 4 bases; junction bases not matched to a gene: 6. In nucleotides, the CDR3 is TGTGCCAGCGCCGGGACTAGCGTCCCAGATACGCAGTATTTT. It specifies CASAGTSVPDTQYF.

The gene calls are TRBV19 and TRBJ1-1, with a weak D call TRBD1 (5 bases). Germline CDR1 and CDR2: LNHDA and SQIVND (reference sequence). Between the trimmed V and J ends, which lost 0 bases and 4 bases, there was a span of 18 bases. The CDR3 totals 17 residues. The CDR3 here is CASSIDSQGVVGTEAFF. CDR3 DNA sequence: TGTGCCAGTAGTATAGATAGCCAGGGCGTCGTAGGCACTGAAGCTTTCTTT.

This clone was observed once. This rearrangement joins TRBV2 to TRBJ2-2; D gene unclear. The CDR3 spans 13 residues. V lost 5 bases and J lost 5, with 9 bases in between. Germline V gene sequence: CDR1 SNHLY, CDR2 FYNNEI. CDR3 in amino acids: CASSRPGTGELFF. The CDR3 bases are TGTGCCAGCAGTCGACCCGGGACCGGGGAGCTGTTTTTT.

This chain joins TRBV11-2 and TRBJ2-1, with D possibly being TRBD2 (5 bases). Germline-derived CDR1 and CDR2 are SGHAT and FQNNGV. This CDR3 has 15 amino acids. V was trimmed by 2 bases and J by 4 bases, leaving 12 bases between them. The CDR3 here is CASSLSGRYYNEQFF. The CDR3 DNA reads TGTGCCAGCAGCTTAAGCGGCAGATATTACAATGAGCAGTTCTTC.

The chain has TRBV20-1 and TRBJ1-2; D unresolved. CDR3 length: 11 residues. Looked up from germline, CDR1 is DFQATT and CDR2 is SNEGSKA (reference sequence). The V end was cut by 3 bases, the J end by 4 bases, with 6 bases between. The CDR3 DNA reads as TGCAGTGCTAGTTACAGCTATGGCTACACCTTC. Translated: CSASYSYGYTF.

V usage is TRBV12-5 and J usage is TRBJ1-1; 9 nucleotides match TRBD1. Germline V gene lookup returns CDR1 LGHNT and CDR2 FRNRAP. CDR3 length: 17 amino acids. The V and J ends lost 5 bases and 0 bases, in that order; junction bases with no gene match: 10. The CDR3 sequence is CASGPTGQGGMNTEAFF. CDR3 DNA sequence: TGTGCTAGTGGTCCGACGGGACAGGGTGGAATGAACACTGAAGCTTTCTTT.

V and J are TRBV25-1 and TRBJ1-1; maybe TRBD1 (5 bases). The V gene lost 7 bases and the J gene lost 5 bases, with 11 bases spanning the gap. The CDR3 length is 12 residues. The germline CDR1 and CDR2 sequences are MGHDK and SYGVNS. CDR3 sequence reads: CASTLTGTEAFF. The CDR3 DNA is TGTGCCAGCACCCTAACAGGAACTGAAGCTTTCTTT.

V is TRBV2 and J is TRBJ2-5, with 9 bases aligning to TRBD2. V shed 8 bases, J shed 2 bases, and the junction held 3 bases outside the gene matches. From germline, CDR1 is SNHLY and CDR2 FYNNEI. CDR3 length: 13 residues. The CDR3 spells CASSSGGQETQYF. The CDR3 DNA reads TGTGCCAGCTCAAGCGGGGGGCAAGAGACCCAGTACTTC.

V usage is TRBV6-5 and J usage is TRBJ2-5; the D gene is possibly TRBD1 (5 bases). Germline V CDR1 and CDR2: MNHEY, SVGAGI. V was shortened by 2 bases and J by 5 bases, with 9 bases between the two germline ends. CDR3 size: 13 residues. CDR3 nucleotides: TGTGCCAGCAGTTACCAGGGTCAGGAGACCCAGTACTTC. This encodes CASSYQGQETQYF.

This clone was found once. The V gene is TRBV7-2, the J gene TRBJ2-3; 11 bases align to TRBD2. This CDR3 is built from 15 residues. Trimming at V came to 1 base and at J to 10 bases, leaving 7 bases not matched to a gene. Germline values: CDR1 SGHTA, CDR2 FQGNSA. As DNA, the CDR3 is TGTGCCAGCAGCTTAGGTAGCGGGGGGGCCGTCCCGCAGTATTTT. This translates into CASSLGSGGAVPQYF. Complete variable domain (other parts from reference TRBV7-2 and TRBJ2-3): GAGVSQSPSNKVTEKGKDVELRCDPISGHTALYWYRQSLGQGLEFLIYFQGNSAPDKSGLPSDRFSAERTGGSVSTLTIQRTQQEDSAVYLCASSLGSGGAVPQYFGPGTRLTVL.

The chain uses TRBV5-1 and TRBJ2-1; D perhaps matches TRBD1 (7 bases). The V gene's germline CDR1 is SGHRS and CDR2 YFSETQ. The CDR3 is 16 residues long. Between the trimmed V and J ends, which lost 4 bases and 1 base, there was a span of 15 bases. In DNA form, the CDR3 reads TGCGCCAGCAGCCAGGACGCAGGGGGGTCCTACAATGAGCAGTTCTTC. Translated, it gives CASSQDAGGSYNEQFF.